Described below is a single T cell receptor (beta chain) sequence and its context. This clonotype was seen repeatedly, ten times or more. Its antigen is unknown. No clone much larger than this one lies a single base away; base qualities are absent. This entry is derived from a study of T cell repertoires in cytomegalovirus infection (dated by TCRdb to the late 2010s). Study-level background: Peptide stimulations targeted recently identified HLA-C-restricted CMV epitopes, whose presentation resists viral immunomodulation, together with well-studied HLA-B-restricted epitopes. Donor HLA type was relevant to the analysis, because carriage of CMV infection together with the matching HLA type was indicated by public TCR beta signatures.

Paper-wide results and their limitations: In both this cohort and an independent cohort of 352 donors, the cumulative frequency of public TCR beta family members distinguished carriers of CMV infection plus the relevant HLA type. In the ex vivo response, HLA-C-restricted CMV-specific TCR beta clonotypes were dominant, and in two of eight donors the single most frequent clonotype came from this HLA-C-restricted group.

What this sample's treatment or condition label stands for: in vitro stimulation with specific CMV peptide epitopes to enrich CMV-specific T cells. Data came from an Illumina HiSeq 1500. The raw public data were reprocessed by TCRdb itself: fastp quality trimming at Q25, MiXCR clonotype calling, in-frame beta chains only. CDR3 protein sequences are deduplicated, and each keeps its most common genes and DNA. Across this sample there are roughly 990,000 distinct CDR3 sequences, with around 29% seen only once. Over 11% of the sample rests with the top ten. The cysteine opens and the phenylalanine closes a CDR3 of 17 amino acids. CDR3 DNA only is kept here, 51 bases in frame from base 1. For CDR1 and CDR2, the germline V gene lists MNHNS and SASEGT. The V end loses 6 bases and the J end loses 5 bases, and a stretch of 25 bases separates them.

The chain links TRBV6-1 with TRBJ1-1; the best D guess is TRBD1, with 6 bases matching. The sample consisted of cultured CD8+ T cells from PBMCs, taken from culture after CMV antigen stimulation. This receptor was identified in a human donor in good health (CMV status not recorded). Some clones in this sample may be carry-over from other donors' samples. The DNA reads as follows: TGTGCCAGCAGCCTCCTCGGGGGCGCGTTTCTTGGTACTGAAGCTTTCTTT. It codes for CASSLLGGAFLGTEAFF.